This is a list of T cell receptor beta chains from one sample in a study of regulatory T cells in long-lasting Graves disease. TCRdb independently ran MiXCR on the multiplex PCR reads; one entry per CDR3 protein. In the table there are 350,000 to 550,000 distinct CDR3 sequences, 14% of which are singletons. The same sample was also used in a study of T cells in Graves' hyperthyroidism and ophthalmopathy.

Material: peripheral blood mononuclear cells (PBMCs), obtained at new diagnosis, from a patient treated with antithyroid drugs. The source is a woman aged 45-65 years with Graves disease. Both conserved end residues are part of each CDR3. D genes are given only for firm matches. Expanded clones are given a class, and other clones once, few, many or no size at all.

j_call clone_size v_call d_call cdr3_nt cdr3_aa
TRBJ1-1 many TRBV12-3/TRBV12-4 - TGTGCCAGCAGTACCCCGTCCTTCGAGCTCGCTGAAGCTTTCTTT CASSTPSFELAEAFF
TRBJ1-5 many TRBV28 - TGTGCCAGCAGTTTGTCAGGACGGAATAGCAATCAGCCCCAGCATTTT CASSLSGRNSNQPQHF
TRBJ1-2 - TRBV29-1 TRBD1 TGCAGCGTTGAGGGGACAGATGGCTACACCTTC CSVEGTDGYTF
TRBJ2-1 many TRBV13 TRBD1 TGTGCCAGCAGCAGGGACAGATACAATGAGCAGTTCTTC CASSRDRYNEQFF
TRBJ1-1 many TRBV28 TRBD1 TGTGCCAGCAGTTTGCAGGGGGTCCTTGGGAAAGCTTTCTTT CASSLQGVLGKAFF
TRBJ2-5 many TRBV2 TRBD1 TGTGCCAGCATGCGGATGACAGGGGTCCAAGAGACCCAGTACTTC CASMRMTGVQETQYF
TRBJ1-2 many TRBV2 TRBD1 TGTGCCAGCAGTGAGGGACAGACCCACTATGGCTACACCTTC CASSEGQTHYGYTF
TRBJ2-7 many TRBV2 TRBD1 TGTGCCAGCAGAGGGACAGGGGGCTTGCGCGAGCAGTACTTC CASRGTGGLREQYF
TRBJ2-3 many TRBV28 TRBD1 TGTGCCAGCAGTCCGACAGGGGGCGAAGACACAGATACGCAGTATTTT CASSPTGGEDTDTQYF
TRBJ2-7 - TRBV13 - TGTGCCAGCAGCCCGGCCCCCTACGAGCAGTACTTC CASSPAPYEQYF
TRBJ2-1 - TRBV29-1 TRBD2 TGCAGCGTTGACAGTAGGGGGACTAGGCCTCCTGACAATGAGCAGTTCTTC CSVDSRGTRPPDNEQFF
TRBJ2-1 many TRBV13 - TGTGCCAGCAGCCCCCGGGTTCTCCTTCGACCCTACAATGAGCAGTTCTTC CASSPRVLLRPYNEQFF
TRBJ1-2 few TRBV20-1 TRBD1 TGCAGTGCTAGATTGACAGGGGGGTACTATGGCTACACCTTC CSARLTGGYYGYTF
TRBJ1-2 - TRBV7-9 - TGTGCCAGCAGCTCGTACAGGGTGGGTGACTACACCTTC CASSSYRVGDYTF
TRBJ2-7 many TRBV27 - TGTGCCAGCAGTCTAGTCGGTCTCTTTTCCTACGAGCAGTACTTC CASSLVGLFSYEQYF
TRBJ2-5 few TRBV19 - TGTGCCAGTAGTAACAATGGAAGAGAGACCCAGTACTTC CASSNNGRETQYF
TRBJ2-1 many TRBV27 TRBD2 TGTGCCAGCAGTTTATCGCCAGCGGGGAAATACAATGAGCAGTTCTTC CASSLSPAGKYNEQFF
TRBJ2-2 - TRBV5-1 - TGCGCCAGCAGCTTGGCACTAGAGGGCGGGGAGCTGTTTTTT CASSLALEGGELFF
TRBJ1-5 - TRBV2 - TGTGCCAGCGGAATGGGGGCTTATCAGCCCCAGCATTTT CASGMGAYQPQHF
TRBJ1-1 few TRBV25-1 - TGTGCCAGCAGACACGACGCTGGTCCAGGGGTCGACACTGAAGCTTTCTTT CASRHDAGPGVDTEAFF
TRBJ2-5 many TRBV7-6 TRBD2 TGTGCCAGCAGCACGGAGAGCGGACTAGCGGGAGTCCCGTACCAAGAGACCCAGTACTTC CASSTESGLAGVPYQETQYF
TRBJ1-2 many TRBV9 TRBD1 TGTGCCAGCAGCGTAGAGGGGGCAGAGGGATATGGCTACACCTTC CASSVEGAEGYGYTF
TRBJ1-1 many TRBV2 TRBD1 TGTGCCAGCAGTGTCGGAGGGGGACAGGGGTGGACGAACACTGAAGCTTTCTTT CASSVGGGQGWTNTEAFF
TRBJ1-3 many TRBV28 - TGTGCCAGCAGCAACCAACAGGGCCCCCTCTCTGGAAACACCATATATTTT CASSNQQGPLSGNTIYF
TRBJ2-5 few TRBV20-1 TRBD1 TGCAGTGTCCCGACAGGGAGACAAGAGACCCAGTACTTC CSVPTGRQETQYF
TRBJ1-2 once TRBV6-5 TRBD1 TGTGCCAGCAGTTACCAGGGGGCAAGTGGCTACACCTTC CASSYQGASGYTF
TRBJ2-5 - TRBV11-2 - TGTGCCACCCGGGCTCTAGCTGGGGGCAGGGAGACCCAGTACTTC CATRALAGGRETQYF
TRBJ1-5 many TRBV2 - TGTGCCAGCAGTGATTTCGTTTTCTTCGGGGGTACGAGCAATCAGCCCCAGCATTTT CASSDFVFFGGTSNQPQHF
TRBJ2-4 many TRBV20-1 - TGCAGTGCTAGATACCGGGGCGGAAACATTCAGTACTTC CSARYRGGNIQYF
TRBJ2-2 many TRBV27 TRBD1 TGTGCCAGCAGTATCCGACAGGGCTCCGGGGAGCTGTTTTTT CASSIRQGSGELFF
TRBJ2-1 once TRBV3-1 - TGTGCCAGCAGCCCGCCTATCGTGAATGAGCAGTTCTTC CASSPPIVNEQFF
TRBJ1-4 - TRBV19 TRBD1 TGTGCCAGCAACCGACAGGGGGCGAGAACTAATGAAAAACTGTTTTTT CASNRQGARTNEKLFF
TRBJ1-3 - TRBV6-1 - TGTGCCAGCAGCAGGGAAGGGGTTAAGACTGGAAACACCATATATTTT CASSREGVKTGNTIYF
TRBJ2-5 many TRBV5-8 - TGTGCCAGCAGCTTGAGGACTCACCCGTACCAAGAGACCCAGTACTTC CASSLRTHPYQETQYF
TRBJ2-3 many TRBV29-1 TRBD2 TGCAGCGTTGAGGCGGGAGCGTACACAGATACGCAGTATTTT CSVEAGAYTDTQYF
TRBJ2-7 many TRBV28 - TGTGCCAGCTACTCCAGGACCCTCCCCTACGAGCAGTACTTC CASYSRTLPYEQYF
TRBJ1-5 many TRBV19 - TGTGCCAGTAAAAAGGCTTATAGCAATCAGCCCCAGCATTTT CASKKAYSNQPQHF
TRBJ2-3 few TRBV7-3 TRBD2 TGTGCCAGCAACTTAACCGGGACTAGCACCGATACGCAGTATTTT CASNLTGTSTDTQYF
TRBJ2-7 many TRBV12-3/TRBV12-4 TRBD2 TGTGCCAGCAGGGGACTAGCTGATTCCTACGAGCAGTACTTC CASRGLADSYEQYF
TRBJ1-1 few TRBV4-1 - TGCGCCAGCAGCCAAGGGATAGGGGAGGTGGCTGAAGCTTTCTTT CASSQGIGEVAEAFF
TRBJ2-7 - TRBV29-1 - TGCAGCGTTGTCAGGTCCTACGAGCAGTACTTC CSVVRSYEQYF
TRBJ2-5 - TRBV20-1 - TGCAGTGCTAGGGGGGGGCGAATCCAAGAGACCCAGTACTTC CSARGGRIQETQYF
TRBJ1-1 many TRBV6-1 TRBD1 TGTGCCAGCAAGGGACAGAGCATGAACACTGAAGCTTTCTTT CASKGQSMNTEAFF
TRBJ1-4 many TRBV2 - TGTGCCAGCAGTGAGGACAGATTTGCAACTAATGAAAAACTGTTTTTT CASSEDRFATNEKLFF
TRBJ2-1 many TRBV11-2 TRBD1 TGTGCCAGCAGCTCGGGACAGGGTAGGGAAGGGACCTACAATGAGCAGTTCTTC CASSSGQGREGTYNEQFF
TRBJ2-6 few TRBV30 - TGTGCCTGGAACCGAAAGGAGCTTAGGGCCAACGTCCTGACTTTC CAWNRKELRANVLTF
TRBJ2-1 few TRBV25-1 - TGTGCCAGCAGTGATTCCAGACAGGAGGTACAGTTCTTC CASSDSRQEVQFF
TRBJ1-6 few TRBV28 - TGTGCCAGCAGTTTAAGGGCAGTTCTTCGCTCACCCCTCCACTTT CASSLRAVLRSPLHF
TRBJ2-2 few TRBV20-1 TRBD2 TGCAGTGCTAGGGGACTAGCGGACACCGGGGAGCTGTTTTTT CSARGLADTGELFF
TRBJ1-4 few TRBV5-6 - TGTGCCAGCAGCTTGTTCGGGGGGATTGATGAAAAACTGTTTTTT CASSLFGGIDEKLFF